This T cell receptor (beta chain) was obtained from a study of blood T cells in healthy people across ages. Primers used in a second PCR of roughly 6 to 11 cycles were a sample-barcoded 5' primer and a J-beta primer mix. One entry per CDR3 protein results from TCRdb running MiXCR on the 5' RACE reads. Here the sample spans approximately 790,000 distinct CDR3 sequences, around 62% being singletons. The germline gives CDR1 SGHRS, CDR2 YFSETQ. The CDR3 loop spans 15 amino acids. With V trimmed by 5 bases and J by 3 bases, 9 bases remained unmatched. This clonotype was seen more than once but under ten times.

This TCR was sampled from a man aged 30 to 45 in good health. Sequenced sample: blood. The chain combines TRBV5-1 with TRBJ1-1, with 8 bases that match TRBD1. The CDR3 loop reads CASRYGQGFDTEAFF. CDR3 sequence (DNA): TGCGCCAGCAGATACGGACAGGGTTTCGACACTGAAGCTTTCTTT.